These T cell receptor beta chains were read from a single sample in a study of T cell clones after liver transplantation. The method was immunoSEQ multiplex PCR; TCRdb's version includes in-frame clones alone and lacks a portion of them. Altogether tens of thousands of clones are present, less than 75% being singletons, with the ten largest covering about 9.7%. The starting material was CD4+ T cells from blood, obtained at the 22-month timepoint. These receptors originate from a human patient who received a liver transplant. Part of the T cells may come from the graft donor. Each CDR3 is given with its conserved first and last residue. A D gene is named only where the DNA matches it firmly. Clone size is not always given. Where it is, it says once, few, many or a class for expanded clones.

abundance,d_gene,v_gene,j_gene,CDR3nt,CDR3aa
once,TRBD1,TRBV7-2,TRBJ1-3,TGTGCCAGCAGCCCCCGACAGGGATACTTCCAGGAAAACACCATATATTTT,CASSPRQGYFQENTIYF
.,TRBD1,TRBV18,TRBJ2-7,TGTGCCAGCTCACCGGGACAGGGGGCTAGGTCCTACGAGCAGTACTTC,CASSPGQGARSYEQYF
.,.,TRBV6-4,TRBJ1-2,TGTGCCAGCAGAGAACCAGGGATTGATGGCTACACCTTC,CASREPGIDGYTF
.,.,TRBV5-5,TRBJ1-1,TGTGCCAGCAGCTTCGAGCAGGGAGGTACTGAAGCTTTCTTT,CASSFEQGGTEAFF
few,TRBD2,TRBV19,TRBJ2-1,TGTGCCAGTAGTTCCTGGACTAGCGGGGGGCGGAATGAGCAGTTCTTC,CASSSWTSGGRNEQFF
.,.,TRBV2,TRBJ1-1,TGTGCCAGCAGTGATGAAGCAGGTGAAGCTTTCTTT,CASSDEAGEAFF
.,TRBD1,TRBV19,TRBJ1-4,TGTGCCAGTAGTAAGGGGACAGGAAGTAATGAAAAACTGTTTTTT,CASSKGTGSNEKLFF
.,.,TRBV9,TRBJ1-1,TGTGCCAGCAGCGTAGACATGGGGGGCACTGAAGCTTTCTTT,CASSVDMGGTEAFF
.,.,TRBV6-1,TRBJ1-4,TGTGCCAGCAGTGTCTTGACGATTAATGAAAAACTGTTTTTT,CASSVLTINEKLFF
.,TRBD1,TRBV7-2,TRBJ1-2,TGTGCCAGCAGCCCAGGGACAGGGGGTTTTGGCTATGGCTACACCTTC,CASSPGTGGFGYGYTF
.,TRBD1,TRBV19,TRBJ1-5,TGTGCCAGTAGTATTAGACCGGGACAGGGGACTCAGCCCCAGCATTTT,CASSIRPGQGTQPQHF
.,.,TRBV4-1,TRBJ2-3,TGCGCCAGCCGGAGTTCGGGCACAGATACGCAGTATTTT,CASRSSGTDTQYF
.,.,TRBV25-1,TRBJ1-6,TGTGCCAGCAGTGAATATATACAGGGTGTGAGGCATTCACCCCTCCACTTT,CASSEYIQGVRHSPLHF
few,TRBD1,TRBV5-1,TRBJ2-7,TGCGCCAGCAGCCGGGACAGTTTCTCCTACGAGCAGTACTTC,CASSRDSFSYEQYF
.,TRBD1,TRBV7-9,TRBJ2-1,TGTGCCAGCAGCTTAGTGCAGGGGGCTTACAATGAGCAGTTCTTC,CASSLVQGAYNEQFF
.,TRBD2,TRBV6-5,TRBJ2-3,TGTGCCAGCAGGCGTAGCGGGGGGGCCTTCAATACGCAGTATTTT,CASRRSGGAFNTQYF
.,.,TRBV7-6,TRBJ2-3,TGTGCCAGCAGCTTAGATAGGGGGGGCGATACGCAGTATTTT,CASSLDRGGDTQYF
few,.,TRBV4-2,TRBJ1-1,TGTGCCAGCAGCCATGACCAACCGGGACCCACTGAAGCTTTCTTT,CASSHDQPGPTEAFF
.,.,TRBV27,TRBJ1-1,TGTGCCAGCAGTTTCCGCGGAGGGGGGTCCACTGAAGCTTTCTTT,CASSFRGGGSTEAFF
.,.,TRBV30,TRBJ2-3,TGTGCCTGGAGTGTACGACTCCTCTCGGATACGCAGTATTTT,CAWSVRLLSDTQYF
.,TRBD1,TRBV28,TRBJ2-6,TGTGCCTGTAAGGGACAGTACGTTGTTGGGGCCAACGTCCTGACTTTC,CACKGQYVVGANVLTF
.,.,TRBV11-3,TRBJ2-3,TGTGCCAGCAGCTTCGTAGACGCAGATACGCAGTATTTT,CASSFVDADTQYF
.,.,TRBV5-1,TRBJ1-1,TGCGCCAGCAGCTTGGTGGCGGGAGGTCCCACTGAAGCTTTCTTT,CASSLVAGGPTEAFF
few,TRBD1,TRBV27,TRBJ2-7,TGTGCCAGCACCAAGGGCGGGACAGGGTCCTACGAGCAGTACTTC,CASTKGGTGSYEQYF
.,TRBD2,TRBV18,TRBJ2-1,TGTGCCAGCTCATCTGGACTAGCGGGGGCCGATGAGCAGTTCTTC,CASSSGLAGADEQFF
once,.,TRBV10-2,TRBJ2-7,TGCGCCAGCAGACCCTTATCAGGGTTAGGCGAGCAGTACTTC,CASRPLSGLGEQYF
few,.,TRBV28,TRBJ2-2,TGTGGACGGCAGGGGAACACCGGGGAGCTGTTTTTT,CGRQGNTGELFF
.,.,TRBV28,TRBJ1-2,TGTGCCAGCAGTTTAGCCCGGCAGGGCTACACCTTC,CASSLARQGYTF
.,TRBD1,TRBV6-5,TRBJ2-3,TGTGCCAGCAGTTTCCAGGGGGCGAGGACGCAGTATTTT,CASSFQGARTQYF
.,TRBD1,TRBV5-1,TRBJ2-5,TGCGCCAGCAGCCTTCAGGGACAGGGAGAGACCCAGTACTTC,CASSLQGQGETQYF
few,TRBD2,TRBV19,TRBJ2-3,TGTGCCAGTAGTCTAGCGGGCACCACAGATACGCAGTATTTT,CASSLAGTTDTQYF
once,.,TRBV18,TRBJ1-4,TGTGCCAGCTCACCACCCAGCCTGTCAACTAATGAAAAACTGTTTTTT,CASSPPSLSTNEKLFF
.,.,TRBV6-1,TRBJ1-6,TGTGCCAGCAGTGAAGTCAACAGGAATTCACCCCTCCACTTT,CASSEVNRNSPLHF
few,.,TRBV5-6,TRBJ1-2,TGTGCCAGCAGCTTGGCACCGCACTATGGCTACACCTTC,CASSLAPHYGYTF
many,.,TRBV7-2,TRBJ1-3,TGTGCCAGCAGCCCCCAAGGGGCAATCTCTGGAAACACCATATATTTT,CASSPQGAISGNTIYF